This TCR beta chain was recorded in a study of radiotherapy plus CTLA-4 blockade in lung cancer. Study-wide results and caveats: Radiotherapy with ipilimumab was followed by blood expansion of tumor-derived clones.

Worth noting for this clone: The antigen is undetermined.

The protocol was immunoSEQ multiplex PCR, while the TCRdb copy is restricted to in-frame clones and leaves out a portion. The profile shows approximately 98,000 clones, around 83% of them singletons. J lost 6 bases, V lost 4 bases, and 3 bases had no gene match. The CDR3 totals 12 residues. Per the germline V gene, CDR1 is MNHEY and CDR2 is SMNVEV (reference sequence). Here the sequenced sample was peripheral blood, taken from a patient treated with radiotherapy plus ipilimumab. The rearrangement uses TRBV27 and TRBJ2-7, with TRBD1 matching over 7 bases. The sequence derives from a human donor with non-small cell lung cancer who had a partial response to radiotherapy plus ipilimumab. As DNA, the CDR3 is TGTGCCAGCAGTTCATACAGGGGCGAGCAGTACTTC. Translation: CASSSYRGEQYF.